The 15 T cell receptor beta chains in this list originate from one sample, sequenced in a study of Ad26.COV2.S vaccination and SARS-CoV-2 variants. Assay used: immunoSEQ multiplex PCR; TCRdb lists only in-frame clones, some missing. The sample carries more than 300,000 clones, around four fifths recorded once. Sample treatment: roughly 19 received Ad26.COV2.S at low or high dose, single or two shots; several received placebo; per-sample allocation not given. The investigators took samples on day 63 after the first vaccine or placebo injection. The sequences come from peripheral blood, collected in a trial of Ad26.COV2.S vaccine versus placebo. All receptors come from a person aged 18-65 years who received the Ad26.COV2.S COVID-19 vaccine or a placebo.

The rearrangement links TRBV19 to TRBJ1-2; D might be TRBD1 (6 bases). The CDR3 covers 15 residues. V was trimmed by 5 bases and J by 2 bases, leaving 15 bases between them. Germline CDR1 reads LNHDA; CDR2 reads SQIVND (reference sequence). CDR3 region: CASSHPDTGNYGYTF. The DNA for the CDR3 is TGTGCCAGTAGTCATCCTGACACAGGGAACTATGGCTACACCTTC.

This clone came up a few times. This chain links TRBV18 with TRBJ2-7; 8 bases line up with TRBD1. From germline, CDR1 is KGHSH and CDR2 LQKENI. J was trimmed by 4 bases and V by 2 bases; bases with no gene match: 1. This CDR3 contains 13 residues. CDR3 DNA sequence: TGTGCCAGCTCACCAAGGACAGGGTACGAGCAGTACTTC. Amino acid sequence: CASSPRTGYEQYF.

This sequence joins TRBV15 and TRBJ2-7; a weak D match, TRBD1 (5 bases). The V and J ends lost 3 bases and 4 bases respectively, with 16 bases between them. Per germline, CDR1 LNHNV and CDR2 YYDKDF (reference sequence). The CDR3 spans 15 residues. CDR3 nucleotide sequence: TGTGCCACCAGCAGGGTTGACAGATACCGGTACGAGCAGTACTTC. Translating gives CATSRVDRYRYEQYF.

The gene calls are TRBV29-1 and TRBJ1-1, with D maybe TRBD1 (6 bases). The CDR3 contains 12 residues. Germline V gives CDR1 SQVTM, CDR2 ANQGSEA. Trimming stripped 4 bases from V and 3 bases from J, with 9 bases between. The DNA for the CDR3 is TGCAGCGTTGCGCGGGGGCACACTGAAGCTTTCTTT. This sequence encodes CSVARGHTEAFF.

The V call is TRBV18, the J call TRBJ1-1; TRBD1 agrees at 9 bases. Germline V gene data show CDR1 as KGHSH and CDR2 as LQKENI. V was pared by 7 bases and J by 6 bases, with 6 bases of the junction left unmatched. The CDR3 runs to 13 residues. The CDR3 nucleotides read TGTGCCAGCTACTTGGACAGGGGCGCTGAAGCTTTCTTT. This translates into CASYLDRGAEAFF.

This clone showed up just a few times. The rearrangement uses TRBV6-1 and TRBJ1-4, with 8 bases matching TRBD1. J gave up 5 bases and V 6 bases, and 2 bases lay outside the gene matches. CDR1 MNHNS and CDR2 SASEGT come from the germline V gene. The CDR3 contains 13 residues. The CDR3 nucleotides read TGTGCCAGCAGCAGGGGGCTCAATGAAAAACTGTTTTTT. This gives the protein CASSRGLNEKLFF.

This clone was found once. The V and J genes are TRBV2 and TRBJ1-2; 8 positions agree with TRBD1. The J segment lost 6 bases and the V segment lost 0 bases, leaving 6 bases of the junction unmatched. The length of the CDR3 is 15 residues. The V gene's germline CDR1 is SNHLY and CDR2 FYNNEI. CDR3 protein: CASSEADREADGYTF. CDR3 sequence (DNA): TGTGCCAGCAGTGAAGCGGACAGGGAGGCGGATGGCTACACCTTC.

The gene calls are TRBV3-1 (or the pseudogene TRBV3-2) and TRBJ2-1; D is unclear. The CDR3 covers 11 residues. Germline CDR1 and CDR2: LGHDT and YNNKEL (reference sequence). With 5 bases removed from V and 8 bases from J, the gap between germline ends came to 7 bases. This CDR3 reads CASSSRDEQFF. The CDR3 bases are TGTGCCAGCAGCTCCCGAGATGAGCAGTTCTTC.

This clone was detected a few times. The chain uses TRBV2 and TRBJ1-2; a weak D match, TRBD1 (5 bases). Per germline, CDR1 SNHLY and CDR2 FYNNEI. Trimming removed 2 bases from V and 4 bases from J, with 14 bases in between. The CDR3 loop spans 15 amino acids. The CDR3: CASSERGVVSYGYTF. CDR3 in DNA: TGTGCCAGCAGTGAAAGAGGGGTGGTTAGCTATGGCTACACCTTC.

The J gene is TRBJ2-7, the V gene TRBV10-2; weak D call: TRBD1 (6 bases). Germline V CDR1 and CDR2: WSHSY, SAAADI. Trimming removed 4 bases at V and 2 bases at J, with 15 bases between. This CDR3 has 15 amino acids. The CDR3 spells CASSGTARKTYEQYF. The CDR3 DNA is TGCGCCAGCAGTGGGACAGCCAGGAAGACCTACGAGCAGTACTTC.

The DNA for the CDR3 is TGCGCCAGCAGCTTGATTCGCCAAGAGACCCAGTACTTC. Translation gives CASSLIRQETQYF. V usage is TRBV5-1 and J usage is TRBJ2-5; D call uncertain. Deletions cut 1 base from V and 1 base from J, with 5 bases between. From germline, CDR1 is SGHRS and CDR2 YFSETQ. The CDR3 covers 13 residues.

The DNA for the CDR3 is TGTGCCAGCAGTTCGACCCCTGTGAGGGCAAATGAAAAACTGTTTTTT. Amino acid sequence: CASSSTPVRANEKLFF. The chain has TRBV6-5 and TRBJ1-4, with unresolved D. The CDR3 extends over 16 amino acids. V shed 4 bases and J shed 5 bases, with 17 bases lying between them. In germline, CDR1 is MNHEY, CDR2 SVGAGI.

The chain recombines TRBV7-9 with TRBJ2-1, with D possibly being TRBD1 (5 bases). Looked up from germline, CDR1 is SEHNR and CDR2 is FQNEAQ (reference sequence). V was trimmed by 2 bases and J by 2 bases, leaving 10 bases between them. This CDR3 is built from 15 residues. The CDR3 loop is CASSLMGPTYNEQFF. In nucleotides, the CDR3 is TGTGCCAGCAGCTTAATGGGGCCCACCTACAATGAGCAGTTCTTC.

The rearrangement joins TRBV28 to TRBJ1-5; the D gene is possibly TRBD1 (5 bases). The CDR3 has 16 residues. V was shortened by 6 bases and J by 0 bases, with 15 bases between the two germline ends. Germline-derived CDR1 and CDR2 are MDHEN and SYDVKM. The CDR3 region has the DNA TGTGCCAGCAGCACCATCTTAGACAGTAGCAATCAGCCCCAGCATTTT. Its translation is CASSTILDSSNQPQHF.

This clone was recorded a few times. The rearrangement joins TRBV9 to TRBJ1-2; the D gene is possibly TRBD1 (6 bases). The CDR3 has 16 amino acids. Per germline, CDR1 SGDLS and CDR2 YYNGEE. Between the trimmed V and J ends, which lost 3 bases and 2 bases, there was a span of 17 bases. As DNA, the CDR3 is TGTGCCAGCAGCGCCCCCGGGGGCAGGACCAACTATGGCTACACCTTC. This encodes CASSAPGGRTNYGYTF.